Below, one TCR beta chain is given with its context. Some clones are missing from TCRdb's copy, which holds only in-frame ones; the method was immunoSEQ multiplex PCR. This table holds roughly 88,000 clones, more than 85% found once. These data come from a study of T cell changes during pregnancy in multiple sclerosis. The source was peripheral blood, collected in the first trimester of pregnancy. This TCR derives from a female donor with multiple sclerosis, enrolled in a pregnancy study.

This CDR3 reads CASSLSGTSGELFF. In DNA form, the CDR3 reads TGTGCCAGTAGTCTCTCCGGGACATCCGGGGAGCTGTTTTTT. The rearrangement joins TRBV19 to TRBJ2-2, with D maybe TRBD1 (6 bases). From germline, CDR1 is LNHDA and CDR2 SQIVND (reference sequence). V was clipped by 5 bases and J by 6 bases, with 13 bases between them. There are 14 residues in the CDR3.